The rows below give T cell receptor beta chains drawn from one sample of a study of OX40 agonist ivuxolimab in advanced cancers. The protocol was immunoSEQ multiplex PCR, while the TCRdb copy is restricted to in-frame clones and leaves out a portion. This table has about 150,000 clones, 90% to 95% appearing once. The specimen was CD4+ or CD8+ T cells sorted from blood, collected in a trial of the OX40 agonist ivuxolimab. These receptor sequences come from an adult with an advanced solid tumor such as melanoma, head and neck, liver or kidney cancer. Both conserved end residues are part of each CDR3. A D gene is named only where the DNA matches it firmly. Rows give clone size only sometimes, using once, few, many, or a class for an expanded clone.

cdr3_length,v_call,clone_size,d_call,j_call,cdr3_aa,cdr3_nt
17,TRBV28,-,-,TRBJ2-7,CASRKARAGPRSYEQYF,TGTGCCAGCAGGAAAGCTCGGGCTGGGCCTCGGAGCTACGAGCAGTACTTC
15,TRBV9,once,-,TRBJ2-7,CASSPGRRPSYEQYF,TGTGCCAGCAGCCCGGGGAGGCGGCCCTCCTACGAGCAGTACTTC
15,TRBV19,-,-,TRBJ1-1,CASSIDPGWNTEAFF,TGTGCCAGTAGTATAGACCCAGGCTGGAACACTGAAGCTTTCTTT
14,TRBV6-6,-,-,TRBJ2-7,CASSYGQGKSEQYF,TGTGCCAGCAGTTACGGCCAGGGGAAAAGCGAGCAGTACTTC
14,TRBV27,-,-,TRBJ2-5,CASSLDRSQETQYF,TGTGCCAGCAGTTTAGACAGGAGCCAAGAGACCCAGTACTTC
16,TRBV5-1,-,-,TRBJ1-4,CASSLAGDTFPEKLFF,TGCGCCAGCAGCTTGGCCGGGGACACCTTCCCTGAAAAACTGTTTTTT
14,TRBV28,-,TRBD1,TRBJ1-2,CASSFFQGARGYTF,TGTGCCAGCAGTTTTTTTCAGGGGGCCCGGGGCTACACCTTC
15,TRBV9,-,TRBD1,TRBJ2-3,CASSGPGQGTDTQYF,TGTGCCAGCAGCGGGCCGGGACAGGGAACAGATACGCAGTATTTT
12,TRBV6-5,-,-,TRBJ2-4,CASSTGGQLQYF,TGTGCCAGCAGTACCGGGGGGCAACTTCAGTACTTC
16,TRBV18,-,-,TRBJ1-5,CASSPRGTDSNQPQHF,TGTGCCAGCTCACCCCGGGGGACCGATAGCAATCAGCCCCAGCATTTT
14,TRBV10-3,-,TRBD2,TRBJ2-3,CAISKTSGTDTQYF,TGTGCCATCAGCAAGACTAGCGGCACAGATACGCAGTATTTT
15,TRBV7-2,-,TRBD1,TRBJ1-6,CASSSGTVSSSPLHF,TGTGCCAGCAGCTCCGGGACAGTATCCTCTTCACCCCTCCACTTT
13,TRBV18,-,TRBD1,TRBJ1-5,CASADRDNQPQHF,TGTGCCAGCGCAGACAGGGATAATCAGCCCCAGCATTTT
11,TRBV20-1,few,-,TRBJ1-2,CSATGGVGYTF,TGCAGTGCCACCGGGGGCGTCGGCTACACCTTC
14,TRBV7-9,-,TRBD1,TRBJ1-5,CASPRTGMHQPQHF,TGTGCCAGCCCGAGGACAGGAATGCATCAGCCCCAGCATTTT
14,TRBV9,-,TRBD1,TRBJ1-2,CASSGPSDRAGYTF,TGTGCCAGCAGCGGCCCCTCGGACAGGGCTGGCTACACCTTC